These T cell receptor beta chains were read from a single sample in a study of blood T cell repertoires in COVID-19. TCRdb's table, derived via immunoSEQ multiplex PCR, lists solely in-frame clones and lacks some. The sample yields some 240,000 clones, roughly 81% seen once. Sequencing used PBMCs or T cells enriched from blood (not recorded which). The receptors come from a woman aged 50 to 60 who had been exposed to COVID-19. The CDR3 runs from the conserved cysteine through the conserved F or W. D genes are given only for firm matches. Not every row has a clone size; where given, it reads once, few, many or a size class.

v_call: TRBV18; clone_size: once; d_call: .; j_call: TRBJ1-1; cdr3_nt: TGTGCCAGCTCACCAAAGGGCCCCGGGACATATTTAGGGAACACTGAAGCTTTCTTT; cdr3_aa: CASSPKGPGTYLGNTEAFF
v_call: TRBV2; clone_size: .; d_call: TRBD2; j_call: TRBJ2-2; cdr3_nt: TGTGCCAGCCAGAGGGCTAGCGGGACCGGGGAGCTGTTTTTT; cdr3_aa: CASQRASGTGELFF
v_call: TRBV7-2; clone_size: .; d_call: TRBD1; j_call: TRBJ1-4; cdr3_nt: TGTGCCAGCAGCTTCCGTAGGACAGGGAAGGAAAAACTGTTTTTT; cdr3_aa: CASSFRRTGKEKLFF
v_call: TRBV19; clone_size: few; d_call: TRBD1; j_call: TRBJ1-2; cdr3_nt: TGTGCCAGTACTGGAAAGACAGGGGTGGGTTTCTATGGCTACACCTTC; cdr3_aa: CASTGKTGVGFYGYTF
v_call: TRBV12-3/TRBV12-4; clone_size: .; d_call: TRBD2; j_call: TRBJ2-3; cdr3_nt: TGTGCCGCCAGCATTGGGGGGGGTAGTACGCAGTATTTT; cdr3_aa: CAASIGGGSTQYF
v_call: TRBV10-2; clone_size: few; d_call: .; j_call: TRBJ1-2; cdr3_nt: TGCGCCAGCACCGCCGCGGGAAGGGAGTACTATGGCTACACCTTC; cdr3_aa: CASTAAGREYYGYTF
v_call: TRBV4-3; clone_size: .; d_call: .; j_call: TRBJ2-3; cdr3_nt: TGCGCCAGCAGCCAAGTAGGGGGATCTAGCACAGATACGCAGTATTTT; cdr3_aa: CASSQVGGSSTDTQYF
v_call: TRBV5-5; clone_size: .; d_call: TRBD1; j_call: TRBJ1-2; cdr3_nt: TGTGCCAGCAGCACTCTCCGGGACAGAAATGGTCTCTATGGTTACACCTTC; cdr3_aa: CASSTLRDRNGLYGYTF
v_call: TRBV19; clone_size: .; d_call: .; j_call: TRBJ2-7; cdr3_nt: TGTGCCAGTAGTATTGCGGGGGCAAACCGGTACGAGCAGTACTTC; cdr3_aa: CASSIAGANRYEQYF
v_call: TRBV5-1; clone_size: once; d_call: .; j_call: TRBJ1-4; cdr3_nt: TGCGCCAGCAGCTCCTTATCGACTAATGAAAAACTGTTTTTT; cdr3_aa: CASSSLSTNEKLFF
v_call: TRBV5-6; clone_size: .; d_call: TRBD1; j_call: TRBJ1-3; cdr3_nt: TGTGCCAGCAGCCCCGTGGAGGGGGCGGGGAGGGGAAACACCATATATTTT; cdr3_aa: CASSPVEGAGRGNTIYF
v_call: TRBV19; clone_size: .; d_call: .; j_call: TRBJ1-1; cdr3_nt: TGTGCCACCTGGGACCGAGACAGGAAAAACACTGAAGCTTTCTTT; cdr3_aa: CATWDRDRKNTEAFF
v_call: TRBV7-2; clone_size: .; d_call: TRBD1; j_call: TRBJ1-3; cdr3_nt: TGTGCCAGCAGCTTTTCCGGACAGGGGGACACGATATATTTT; cdr3_aa: CASSFSGQGDTIYF
v_call: TRBV19; clone_size: .; d_call: .; j_call: TRBJ2-2; cdr3_nt: TGTGCCAGTAGCTCCCAGGCCAACACCGGGGAGCTGTTTTTT; cdr3_aa: CASSSQANTGELFF
v_call: TRBV27; clone_size: once; d_call: .; j_call: TRBJ1-4; cdr3_nt: TGTGCCAGCCGTTTCCCGTGGGCGCGGGGGTGGTGTGAAAAACTGTTTTTT; cdr3_aa: CASRFPWARGWCEKLFF
v_call: TRBV6-6; clone_size: .; d_call: .; j_call: TRBJ1-1; cdr3_nt: TGTGCCACCGAGAGCACTGAAGCTTTCTTT; cdr3_aa: CATESTEAFF
v_call: TRBV19; clone_size: .; d_call: .; j_call: TRBJ2-2; cdr3_nt: TGTGCCAGTAGTATTAATTTGTCGACCGGGGAGCTGTTTTTT; cdr3_aa: CASSINLSTGELFF
v_call: TRBV28; clone_size: .; d_call: .; j_call: TRBJ1-2; cdr3_nt: TGTGCCAGCAGTTTAATAGGGGGTGGGGGCTACACCTTC; cdr3_aa: CASSLIGGGGYTF
v_call: TRBV9; clone_size: .; d_call: TRBD1; j_call: TRBJ1-3; cdr3_nt: TGTGCCAGCAGCGAGACAGGGGGAAACACCATATATTTT; cdr3_aa: CASSETGGNTIYF
v_call: TRBV7-9; clone_size: .; d_call: .; j_call: TRBJ1-4; cdr3_nt: TGTGCCAGCAGCTTAGCGACCGGGGAACTGTTTTTT; cdr3_aa: CASSLATGELFF
v_call: TRBV5-1; clone_size: many; d_call: .; j_call: TRBJ2-7; cdr3_nt: TGCGCCAGCAGCTTGCAGGACTCCTACGAGCAGTACTTC; cdr3_aa: CASSLQDSYEQYF
v_call: TRBV7-6; clone_size: .; d_call: TRBD2; j_call: TRBJ2-3; cdr3_nt: TGTGCCAGCAGCTTAGCAAGCGGGGGGGTCGGAGATACGCAGTATTTT; cdr3_aa: CASSLASGGVGDTQYF
v_call: TRBV4-3; clone_size: once; d_call: TRBD1; j_call: TRBJ2-3; cdr3_nt: TGCGCCAGCAGCCAAGATAGGGACAGTCTCCACACAGATACGCAGTATTTT; cdr3_aa: CASSQDRDSLHTDTQYF
v_call: TRBV15; clone_size: .; d_call: TRBD1; j_call: TRBJ2-3; cdr3_nt: TGTGCCACCAGCAGAGGAACAGGGGAAACAGATACGCAGTATTTT; cdr3_aa: CATSRGTGETDTQYF
v_call: TRBV11-3; clone_size: once; d_call: .; j_call: TRBJ2-2; cdr3_nt: TGTGCCAGCAGCTCCTCTAATGGGAGGGGGGAGCTGTTTTTT; cdr3_aa: CASSSSNGRGELFF
v_call: TRBV5-1; clone_size: .; d_call: .; j_call: TRBJ2-3; cdr3_nt: TGCGCCAGCAGCTTGGTTGGGGGCGCAGATACGCAGTATTTT; cdr3_aa: CASSLVGGADTQYF
v_call: TRBV24-1; clone_size: .; d_call: TRBD1; j_call: TRBJ1-6; cdr3_nt: TGTGCCCCGAGGACAGGGCTTAATTCACCCCTCCACTTT; cdr3_aa: CAPRTGLNSPLHF
v_call: TRBV19; clone_size: .; d_call: .; j_call: TRBJ1-1; cdr3_nt: TGTGCCAGTAGAAAGGAGTTCAACACTGAAGCTTTCTTT; cdr3_aa: CASRKEFNTEAFF
v_call: TRBV5-4; clone_size: .; d_call: .; j_call: TRBJ1-1; cdr3_nt: TGTGCCAGCAGCAGGGCGGGACCTCACACTGAAGCTTTCTTT; cdr3_aa: CASSRAGPHTEAFF
v_call: TRBV9; clone_size: few; d_call: .; j_call: TRBJ2-3; cdr3_nt: TGTGCCAGCAGCGTATCTAGCACAGATACGCAGTATTTT; cdr3_aa: CASSVSSTDTQYF
v_call: TRBV24-1; clone_size: .; d_call: .; j_call: TRBJ2-5; cdr3_nt: TGTGCCACCAGTGAACCTACAGGGTGGGAGACCCAGTACTTC; cdr3_aa: CATSEPTGWETQYF
v_call: TRBV2; clone_size: once; d_call: .; j_call: TRBJ1-1; cdr3_nt: TGTGCCAGCAGTGAATCTAGGGAGACTGAAGCTTTCTTT; cdr3_aa: CASSESRETEAFF
v_call: TRBV7-9; clone_size: .; d_call: .; j_call: TRBJ2-3; cdr3_nt: TGTGCCAGCAGCTTAGCCCACGGTCAGGTAGATACGCAGTATTTT; cdr3_aa: CASSLAHGQVDTQYF
v_call: TRBV7-8; clone_size: .; d_call: .; j_call: TRBJ1-5; cdr3_nt: TGTGCCAGCAGCTTCCGTCGGATCCGGAGGGATCAGCCCCAGCATTTT; cdr3_aa: CASSFRRIRRDQPQHF
v_call: TRBV28; clone_size: .; d_call: .; j_call: TRBJ1-5; cdr3_nt: TGTGCCAGCAGTCCCGGGGGGTATAGCAATCAGCCCCAGCATTTT; cdr3_aa: CASSPGGYSNQPQHF
v_call: TRBV18; clone_size: .; d_call: .; j_call: TRBJ2-6; cdr3_nt: TGTGCCAGTGCCCCGGGTTCTGGGGCCAACGTCCTGACTTTC; cdr3_aa: CASAPGSGANVLTF
v_call: TRBV23-1; clone_size: .; d_call: TRBD1; j_call: TRBJ1-1; cdr3_nt: TGCGCCAGCAGCGGGACAGCTTCAAACACTGAAGCTTTCTTT; cdr3_aa: CASSGTASNTEAFF
v_call: TRBV11-2; clone_size: .; d_call: TRBD1; j_call: TRBJ2-7; cdr3_nt: TGTGCCAGCAGCTCACCCAGGGGGCCGAACTACGAGCAGTACTTC; cdr3_aa: CASSSPRGPNYEQYF
v_call: TRBV5-5; clone_size: .; d_call: TRBD2; j_call: TRBJ2-3; cdr3_nt: TGTGCCAGCAGCTTGCGCCTGGCGGGGGGCACAGATACGCAGTATTTT; cdr3_aa: CASSLRLAGGTDTQYF
v_call: TRBV19; clone_size: .; d_call: .; j_call: TRBJ1-3; cdr3_nt: TGTGCCAGCCGACCCGGAGGTAGTCGGGGAAACACCATATATTTT; cdr3_aa: CASRPGGSRGNTIYF
v_call: TRBV7-9; clone_size: .; d_call: .; j_call: TRBJ2-5; cdr3_nt: TGTGCCAGCAGCTGGACCCGAGCGGCGGGGTCCCAAGAGACCCAGTACTTC; cdr3_aa: CASSWTRAAGSQETQYF
v_call: TRBV7-8; clone_size: few; d_call: TRBD2; j_call: TRBJ2-7; cdr3_nt: TGTGCCAGCCTTCGTTCCACTAGCGGCGAGCAGTACTTC; cdr3_aa: CASLRSTSGEQYF
v_call: TRBV20-1; clone_size: .; d_call: TRBD1; j_call: TRBJ2-7; cdr3_nt: TGCAGTGCTAGTAAGACAGGGAAGGTCTCCTACGAGCAGTACTTC; cdr3_aa: CSASKTGKVSYEQYF
v_call: TRBV7-2; clone_size: .; d_call: .; j_call: TRBJ1-1; cdr3_nt: TGTGCCAGCAGCCACGCAGGCACTGAAGCTTTCTTT; cdr3_aa: CASSHAGTEAFF
v_call: TRBV7-9; clone_size: once; d_call: .; j_call: TRBJ2-1; cdr3_nt: TGTGCCAGCCGGGACTCCGGGGTACCCGAGCAGTTCTTC; cdr3_aa: CASRDSGVPEQFF